These 24 T cell receptor beta chains originate from one sample sequenced in a study of blood T cell repertoires in COVID-19. This table comes from immunoSEQ multiplex PCR, and its TCRdb copy is limited to in-frame clones, with some not included. The data show almost 200,000 clones, just under 85% seen once. The sample comprised peripheral blood. The origin of the receptors is a man aged 55 to 70 with COVID-19, enrolled during active disease.

This rearrangement joins TRBV13 to TRBJ1-6, with no clear D. The CDR3 is 17 residues long. V gave up 0 bases and J gave up 7 bases, with 16 bases separating them. CDR1 is PRHDT, CDR2 FYEKMQ, per germline (reference sequence). CDR3 residues: CASSLGLEPALNSPLHF. For the CDR3, the DNA is TGTGCCAGCAGCTTAGGCCTCGAGCCCGCGCTCAATTCACCCCTCCACTTT. The full variable domain, completed using reference TRBV13 and TRBJ1-6, is AAGVIQSPRHLIKEKRETATLKCYPIPRHDTVYWYQQGPGQDPQFLISFYEKMQSDKGSIPDRFSAQQFSDYHSELNMSSLELGDSALYFCASSLGLEPALNSPLHFGNGTRLTVT.

V is TRBV6-5 and J is TRBJ2-7, with 7 bases matching TRBD1. V was clipped by 7 bases and J by 6 bases; unmatched bases: 15. The CDR3 totals 15 residues. Germline assignment: CDR1 MNHEY and CDR2 SVGAGI. The CDR3, as DNA: TGTGCCAGCACCGGGATTACAGGGGCACCCGTCGAGCAGTACTTC. It codes for CASTGITGAPVEQYF.

This chain joins TRBV5-6 and TRBJ1-1; 9 bases line up with TRBD1. V shed 5 bases, J shed 10 bases, and the junction held 12 bases outside the gene matches. Germline V gene lookup returns CDR1 SGHDT and CDR2 YYEEEE. The CDR3 is made up of 14 amino acids. DNA for the CDR3: TGTGCCAGCAGTCCCGGGACAGGGTCCAGCCGAGCTTTCTTT. Protein: CASSPGTGSSRAFF.

The chain has TRBV6-2 or TRBV6-3 and TRBJ2-7; the match to TRBD2 covers 9 bases. J gave up 3 bases and V 0 bases, and 3 bases lay outside the gene matches. The CDR3 is 15 amino acids. Germline V gene sequence: CDR1 MNHEY, CDR2 SVGEGT. As DNA, the CDR3 is TGTGCCAGCAGTTACTCGGCGGGAGGGAGCTACGAGCAGTACTTC. Protein sequence: CASSYSAGGSYEQYF.

This chain joins TRBV5-4 and TRBJ1-2; 9 positions match TRBD1. Germline V gene data show CDR1 as SGHNT and CDR2 as YYREEE (reference sequence). The CDR3 is 13 residues long. V trimming: 2 bases; J trimming: 6 bases; junction bases outside the gene matches: 2. CDR3 DNA: TGTGCCAGCAGCTTACAGGGGGCGAATGGCTACACCTTC. It encodes CASSLQGANGYTF.

V gene TRBV10-3 combines with J gene TRBJ1-2, with D perhaps TRBD1 (5 bases). With 6 bases removed from V and 2 bases from J, the gap between germline ends came to 10 bases. In germline, CDR1 is ENHRY, CDR2 SYGVKD. CDR3 size: 13 residues. The CDR3 nucleotides read TGTGCCATCAGAAGACAGCCCAACTATGGCTACACCTTC. Its protein is CAIRRQPNYGYTF.

The V gene is TRBV25-1, the J gene TRBJ2-3, with a weak D call TRBD2 (6 bases). CDR1 is MGHDK and CDR2 is SYGVNS in the germline V gene. This CDR3 has 16 residues. The V end was cut by 6 bases, the J end by 0 bases, with 16 bases between. CDR3 in DNA: TGTGCCAGCAGGGCGGGGAAGGGGACCAGCACAGATACGCAGTATTTT. Amino acids: CASRAGKGTSTDTQYF.

The V and J genes are TRBV10-3 and TRBJ1-1, with a weak D call TRBD1 (6 bases). CDR1 is ENHRY, CDR2 SYGVKD, per germline. V was clipped by 9 bases and J by 0 bases, with 11 bases between them. The CDR3 extends over 13 amino acids. The CDR3 sequence is CAMRTDLNTEAFF. The CDR3 DNA follows: TGTGCCATGCGGACAGATTTGAACACTGAAGCTTTCTTT.

The V and J genes are TRBV6-1 and TRBJ1-5, with D unclear. There are 13 residues in the CDR3. The germline gives CDR1 MNHNS, CDR2 SASEGT. V lost 0 bases to trimming and J lost 7 bases, with 7 bases between them. CDR3 amino acids: CASSEAWEQPQHF. The CDR3, as DNA: TGTGCCAGCAGTGAAGCTTGGGAGCAGCCCCAGCATTTT.

This clone has a single count. The CDR3, as DNA: TGTGCCAGCAGCTTAGCTCGCGGGGGCACCATATATTTT. Translation: CASSLARGGTIYF. The rearrangement joins TRBV7-2 to TRBJ1-3; tentatively, D is TRBD1 (5 bases). V lost 0 bases, J lost 9 bases, and 9 bases lay in between. There are 13 residues in the CDR3. Per germline, CDR1 SGHTA and CDR2 FQGNSA.

The chain recombines TRBV6-6 with TRBJ1-5; a weak D match, TRBD1 (5 bases). V shed 5 bases and J shed 9 bases, with 20 bases lying between them. This CDR3 comprises 15 residues. The V gene's germline CDR1 is MNHNY and CDR2 SVGAGI (reference sequence). The CDR3 DNA follows: TGTGCCAGCAGTCATTCACAGGCCCTCCTTGGGCCCCAGCATTTT. Translated: CASSHSQALLGPQHF.

For this clone: Different DNA sequences within this sample yield the same CDR3. V and J are TRBV2 and TRBJ1-2; 9 bases fit TRBD1. Germline loops: CDR1 SNHLY, CDR2 FYNNEI. Losses at the gene ends were 8 bases for V and 5 bases for J; bases not matched to a gene: 6. The CDR3 contains 13 residues. This chain's CDR3 is CASRTGELYGYTF. As DNA, the CDR3 is TGTGCCAGCCGGACAGGGGAACTATATGGCTACACCTTC.

This chain connects TRBV25-1 to TRBJ1-2; 11 bases are a match to TRBD1. The germline gives CDR1 MGHDK, CDR2 SYGVNS. Losses at the gene ends were 4 bases for V and 4 bases for J; bases not matched to a gene: 14. The CDR3 spans 18 residues. CDR3 nucleotides: TGTGCCAGCAGTGCCTCTCCCGGGACAGGGGGGGAGAGCTATGGCTACACCTTC. It is translated as CASSASPGTGGESYGYTF.

CDR3 residues: CASSYQSYEQYF. The CDR3 DNA reads as TGTGCCAGCAGTTATCAGTCATACGAGCAGTACTTC. This chain uses TRBV28 with TRBJ2-7, with D hard to call. V was cut by 4 bases and J by 4 bases, with 8 bases left in between. The CDR3 extends over 12 amino acids. Germline CDR1 and CDR2: MDHEN and SYDVKM.

The chain recombines TRBV7-7 with TRBJ1-1; TRBD1 is a possible D gene (6 bases). Trimming shortened V by 3 bases and J by 2 bases, and 7 bases separated the two germline ends. The CDR3 is made up of 13 amino acids. Germline V gene sequence: CDR1 SSHAT, CDR2 FNYEAQ (reference sequence). In DNA form, the CDR3 reads TGTGCCAGCAGCTTGGACAGTAACACTGAAGCTTTCTTT. It yields the protein CASSLDSNTEAFF.

The chain recombines TRBV5-4 with TRBJ2-7; 8 positions match TRBD2. The V gene end was trimmed by 4 bases and the J gene end by 0 bases; junction bases not matched to a gene: 6. The CDR3 runs 15 residues. Germline V CDR1 and CDR2: SGHNT, YYREEE (reference sequence). For the CDR3, the DNA is TGTGCCAGCAGCCGGGGGGGGGACACCTCCTACGAGCAGTACTTC. Its protein product is CASSRGGDTSYEQYF.

The J gene is TRBJ1-2, the V gene TRBV7-2, with D hard to call. V lost 5 bases, J lost 4 bases, and 14 bases lay in between. The CDR3 has 14 amino acids. Germline V gene data show CDR1 as SGHTA and CDR2 as FQGNSA. This CDR3 reads CASSGRPGFYGYTF. The CDR3 DNA follows: TGTGCCAGCAGCGGCCGTCCGGGGTTCTATGGCTACACCTTC.

The chain is built from TRBV7-2 and TRBJ1-5; D call uncertain. Germline V CDR1 and CDR2: SGHTA, FQGNSA. This CDR3 contains 14 residues. The ends were cut back, 5 bases at V and 6 bases at J, with 14 bases in the middle. The CDR3 sequence is CASSPTSRGQPQHF. The CDR3 bases are TGTGCCAGCAGCCCTACGAGCAGAGGTCAGCCCCAGCATTTT.

This chain uses TRBV18 with TRBJ2-7, with TRBD1 as a possible D gene (6 bases). Germline CDR1 is KGHSH and CDR2 is LQKENI. Trimming removed 5 bases at V and 3 bases at J, with 11 bases between. The CDR3 contains 13 residues. The CDR3 region is CASSIGQRYEQYF. The CDR3 DNA sequence: TGTGCCAGCTCAATTGGACAGCGCTACGAGCAGTACTTC. Full variable domain (outside the CDR3, taken from reference TRBV18 and TRBJ2-7): NAGVMQNPRHLVRRRGQEARLRCSPMKGHSHVYWYRQLPEEGLKFMVYLQKENIIDESGMPKERFSAEFPKEGPSILRIQQVVRGDSAAYFCASSIGQRYEQYFGPGTRLTVT.

The CDR3: CASRGGAGTDTQYF. In DNA, the CDR3 is TGTGCCAGCAGGGGGGGGGCGGGCACAGATACGCAGTATTTT. The chain carries TRBV28 and TRBJ2-3; perhaps TRBD2 as D (7 bases). Trimming stripped 6 bases from V and 1 base from J, with 11 bases between. The CDR3 totals 14 residues. CDR1 MDHEN and CDR2 SYDVKM come from the germline V gene.

The chain is built from TRBV18 and TRBJ1-1; 12 nucleotides line up with TRBD1. CDR3 length: 15 residues. V gave up 2 bases and J gave up 5 bases; unmatched junction bases: 3. Germline CDR1 reads KGHSH; CDR2 reads LQKENI. CDR3 sequence (DNA): TGTGCCAGCTCACCAGGGACAGGGGGCAGGACTGAAGCTTTCTTT. Amino acids: CASSPGTGGRTEAFF. Complete variable domain (other parts from reference TRBV18 and TRBJ1-1): NAGVMQNPRHLVRRRGQEARLRCSPMKGHSHVYWYRQLPEEGLKFMVYLQKENIIDESGMPKERFSAEFPKEGPSILRIQQVVRGDSAAYFCASSPGTGGRTEAFFGQGTRLTVV.

The genes are TRBV4-1 and TRBJ1-5; weak D call: TRBD1 (5 bases). Germline CDR1 MGHRA, CDR2 YSYEKL. V was pared by 0 bases and J by 11 bases, with 20 bases between. This CDR3 contains 16 residues. The DNA of the CDR3 is TGCGCCAGCAGCCAAGATTACACCCCTAAGTTACAGGCCCAGCATTTT. Translating gives CASSQDYTPKLQAQHF.

The rearrangement joins TRBV5-6 to TRBJ2-1; 11 bases line up with TRBD2. Trimming took 3 bases from V and 5 from J; bases not matched to a gene: 4. The CDR3 has 15 residues. CDR1 and CDR2 (germline): SGHDT, YYEEEE. The CDR3 DNA reads TGTGCCAGCAGCTCCGGACTAGCGGGTAACAATGAGCAGTTCTTC. This translates into CASSSGLAGNNEQFF.

The chain carries TRBV7-9 and TRBJ2-7, with 7 bases lining up with TRBD2. Trimming cost V 3 bases and J 6 bases; bases outside gene matches: 5. This CDR3 is 13 amino acids long. Germline lookup yields CDR1 SEHNR and CDR2 FQNEAQ (reference sequence). The CDR3 coding sequence is TGTGCCAGCAGCTTGCGGTCGGGGGGCGAGCAGTACTTC. Encoded protein: CASSLRSGGEQYF.